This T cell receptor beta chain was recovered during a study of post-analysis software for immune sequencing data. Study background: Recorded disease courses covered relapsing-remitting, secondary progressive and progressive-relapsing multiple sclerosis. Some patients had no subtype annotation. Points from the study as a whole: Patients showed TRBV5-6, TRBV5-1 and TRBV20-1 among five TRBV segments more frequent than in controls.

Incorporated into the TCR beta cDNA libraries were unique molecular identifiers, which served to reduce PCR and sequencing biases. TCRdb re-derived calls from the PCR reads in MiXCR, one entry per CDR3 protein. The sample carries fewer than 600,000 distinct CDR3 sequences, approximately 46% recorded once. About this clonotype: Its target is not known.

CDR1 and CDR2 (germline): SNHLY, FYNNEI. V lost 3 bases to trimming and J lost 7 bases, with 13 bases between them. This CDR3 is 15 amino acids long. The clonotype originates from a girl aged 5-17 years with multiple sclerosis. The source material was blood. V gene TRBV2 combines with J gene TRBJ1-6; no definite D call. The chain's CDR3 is CASSDAGSPNSPLHF. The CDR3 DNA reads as TGTGCCAGCAGTGACGCGGGGAGCCCAAATTCACCCCTCCACTTT.